The sequence of this T cell receptor beta chain was determined in a study of blood T cell repertoires in COVID-19. Whole-study context: Collection of acute and convalescent COVID-19 samples took place in the United States, Italy and Spain. T cells, B-cell-depleted T cells, or PBMCs supplied cDNA or gDNA.

Original processing notes: Amplification of reference gene primers provided the estimated nucleated cell counts. The protocol was immunoSEQ multiplex PCR, while the TCRdb copy is restricted to in-frame clones and leaves out a portion. V, J and clone size are taken as reported in that table, and D and trimming were inferred from the DNA itself. This table holds tens of thousands of clones, 87% found once. The CDR3 spans 16 residues. Per the germline V gene, CDR1 is KGHSH and CDR2 is LQKENI. J gave up 0 bases and V 6 bases, and 10 bases lay outside the gene matches. Sequencing used peripheral blood. The TCR comes from a human donor with acute or convalescent COVID-19. The donor label of this sample is uncertain. The V call is TRBV18, the J call TRBJ1-1; the match to TRBD1 covers 7 bases. CDR3 sequence (DNA): TGTGCCAGCTCTCCTCGGGACAGCACCATGAACACTGAAGCTTTCTTT. Its protein product is CASSPRDSTMNTEAFF. Supplemented by reference TRBV18 and TRBJ1-1, the full variable domain reads NAGVMQNPRHLVRRRGQEARLRCSPMKGHSHVYWYRQLPEEGLKFMVYLQKENIIDESGMPKERFSAEFPKEGPSILRIQQVVRGDSAAYFCASSPRDSTMNTEAFFGQGTRLTVV.